The rows below give T cell receptor beta chains drawn from one sample of a study of blood T cell repertoires in COVID-19. Produced via immunoSEQ multiplex PCR; TCRdb's table is partial and in-frame only. The table shows 250,000 to 350,000 clones, with roughly nine tenths occurring only once. Sequenced material: PBMCs or T cells enriched from blood (not recorded which). These receptors were obtained from a woman between 45 and 65 years old who had recovered from COVID-19. The CDR3 runs from the conserved cysteine through the conserved F or W. Fields, in order: D gene, V gene, CDR3 length, J gene, clone size, CDR3 protein, CDR3 DNA. The D gene is left open where the match is weak. Clone size, where shown, is once, few, many, or a class for clones that have expanded.

>.|TRBV19|15|TRBJ2-1|once
CASSPLGLDYNEQFF
TGTGCCAGTAGCCCCCTGGGACTGGATTACAATGAGCAGTTCTTC
>TRBD1|TRBV28|14|TRBJ1-5|once
CASSLPDRDQPQHF
TGTGCCAGCAGTTTACCGGACAGGGATCAGCCCCAGCATTTT
>TRBD1|TRBV7-9|17|TRBJ2-1|few
CASSLGRGGASYNEQFF
TGTGCCAGCAGCTTAGGAAGAGGGGGCGCATCCTACAATGAGCAGTTCTTC
>TRBD1|TRBV19|13|TRBJ1-1|once
CASRDRVNTEAFF
TGTGCCAGTAGGGACAGGGTGAACACTGAAGCTTTCTTT
>.|TRBV5-5|16|TRBJ1-2|.
CASSLVVGARGASYTF
TGTGCCAGCAGCTTGGTTGTGGGGGCGAGGGGTGCTAGCTACACCTTC
>TRBD1|TRBV7-2|13|TRBJ1-2|.
CASSPDRDYGYTF
TGTGCCAGCAGCCCTGACAGGGACTATGGCTACACCTTC
>.|TRBV5-1|15|TRBJ1-1|.
CASTYSGTMNTEAFF
TGCGCCAGCACCTACTCCGGGACAATGAACACTGAAGCTTTCTTT
>.|TRBV18|13|TRBJ1-1|once
CASSPPGRGGAFF
TGTGCCAGCTCACCACCGGGGCGGGGAGGGGCTTTCTTT
>.|TRBV19|15|TRBJ1-3|.
CASSPLGALGNTIYF
TGTGCCAGTAGCCCTTTAGGGGCCTTGGGAAACACCATATATTTT
>.|TRBV28|16|TRBJ1-2|.
CASSLKGTSAGYGYTF
TGTGCCAGCAGTTTGAAGGGGACATCGGCCGGCTATGGCTACACCTTC
>TRBD2|TRBV15|18|TRBJ2-2|.
CATSRDTIAGAATGELFF
TGTGCCACCAGCAGAGATACGATAGCGGGAGCCGCCACCGGGGAGCTGTTTTTT
>.|TRBV7-2|16|TRBJ1-2|.
CASTPQPGGSNYGYTF
TGTGCCAGCACCCCTCAACCCGGGGGATCTAACTATGGCTACACCTTC
>TRBD2|TRBV3-1/TRBV3-2|17|TRBJ2-3|.
CASSQWTSGAHRDTQYF
TGTGCCAGCAGCCAATGGACTAGCGGGGCGCACAGAGATACGCAGTATTTT
>.|TRBV25-1|13|TRBJ2-2|.
CASRASWVGELFF
TGTGCCAGCAGGGCTAGCTGGGTCGGGGAGCTGTTTTTT